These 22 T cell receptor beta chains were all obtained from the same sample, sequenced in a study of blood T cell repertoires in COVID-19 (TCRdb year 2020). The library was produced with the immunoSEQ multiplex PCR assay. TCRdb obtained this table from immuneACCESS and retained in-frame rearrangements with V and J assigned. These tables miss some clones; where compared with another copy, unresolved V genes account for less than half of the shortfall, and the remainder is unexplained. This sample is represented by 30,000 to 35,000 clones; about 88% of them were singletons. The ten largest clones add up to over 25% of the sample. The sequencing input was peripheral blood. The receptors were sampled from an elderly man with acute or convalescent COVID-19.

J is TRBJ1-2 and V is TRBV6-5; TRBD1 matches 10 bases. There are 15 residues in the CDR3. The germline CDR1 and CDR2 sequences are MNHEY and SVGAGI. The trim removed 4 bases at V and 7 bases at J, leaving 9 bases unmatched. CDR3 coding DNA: TGTGCCAGCAGTTCTGAGGGACAGGGGAATGCTGGCTACACCTTC. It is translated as CASSSEGQGNAGYTF.

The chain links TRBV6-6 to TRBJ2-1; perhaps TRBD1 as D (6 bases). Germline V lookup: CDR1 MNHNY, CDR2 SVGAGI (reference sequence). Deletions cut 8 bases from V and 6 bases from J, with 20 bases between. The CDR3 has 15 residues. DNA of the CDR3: TGTGCCAGCGATTCTACAGGGTCTGAGGGCAATGAGCAGTTCTTC. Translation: CASDSTGSEGNEQFF.

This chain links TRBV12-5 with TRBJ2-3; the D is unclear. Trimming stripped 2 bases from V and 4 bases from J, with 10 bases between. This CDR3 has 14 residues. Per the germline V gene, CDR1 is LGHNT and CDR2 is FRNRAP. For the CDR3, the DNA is TGTGCTAGTGGTTTGCAGAATTCCGCAGATACGCAGTATTTT. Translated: CASGLQNSADTQYF.

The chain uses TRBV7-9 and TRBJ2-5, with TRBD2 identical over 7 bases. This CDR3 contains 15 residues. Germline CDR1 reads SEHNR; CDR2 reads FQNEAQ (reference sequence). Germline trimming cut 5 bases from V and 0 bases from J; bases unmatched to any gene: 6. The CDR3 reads CASSSGAVYQETQYF. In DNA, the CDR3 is TGTGCCAGCAGCAGCGGGGCGGTGTACCAAGAGACCCAGTACTTC.

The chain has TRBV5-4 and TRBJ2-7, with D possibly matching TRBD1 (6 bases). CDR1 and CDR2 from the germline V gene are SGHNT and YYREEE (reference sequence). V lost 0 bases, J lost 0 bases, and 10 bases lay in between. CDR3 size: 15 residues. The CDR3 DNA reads TGTGCCAGCAGCTTGGTGGGGGCTAGCTCCTACGAGCAGTACTTC. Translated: CASSLVGASSYEQYF. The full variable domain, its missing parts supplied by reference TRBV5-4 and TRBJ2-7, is ETGVTQSPTHLIKTRGQQVTLRCSSQSGHNTVSWYQQALGQGPQFIFQYYREEENGRGNFPPRFSGLQFPNYSSELNVNALELDDSALYLCASSLVGASSYEQYFGPGTRLTVT.

For the CDR3, the DNA is TGTGCCTGGAGTGTCCTAACCGCCGGTTATGGCTACACCTTC. Amino acids: CAWSVLTAGYGYTF. The chain has TRBV30 and TRBJ1-2; D is ambiguous. There are 14 residues in the CDR3. The germline CDR1 and CDR2 sequences are GTSNPN and SVGIG (reference sequence). Between the trimmed V and J ends, which lost 0 bases and 5 bases, there was a span of 13 bases.

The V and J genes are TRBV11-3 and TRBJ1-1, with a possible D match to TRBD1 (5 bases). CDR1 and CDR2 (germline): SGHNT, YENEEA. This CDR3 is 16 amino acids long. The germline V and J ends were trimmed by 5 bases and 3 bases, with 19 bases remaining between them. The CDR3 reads CASSPQWGWGDTEAFF. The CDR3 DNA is TGTGCCAGCAGCCCCCAGTGGGGGTGGGGGGACACTGAAGCTTTCTTT.

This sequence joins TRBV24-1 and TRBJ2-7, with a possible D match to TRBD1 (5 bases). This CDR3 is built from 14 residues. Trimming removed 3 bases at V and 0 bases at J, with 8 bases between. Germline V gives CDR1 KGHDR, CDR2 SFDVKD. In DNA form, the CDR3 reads TGTGCCACCAGTGATCAGGGCGACTCCTACGAGCAGTACTTC. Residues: CATSDQGDSYEQYF.

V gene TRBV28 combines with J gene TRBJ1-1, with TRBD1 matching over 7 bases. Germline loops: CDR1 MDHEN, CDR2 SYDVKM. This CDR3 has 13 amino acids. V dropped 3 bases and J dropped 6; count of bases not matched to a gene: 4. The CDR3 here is CASSFEGAPEAFF. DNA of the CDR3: TGTGCCAGCAGTTTCGAGGGGGCCCCTGAAGCTTTCTTT.

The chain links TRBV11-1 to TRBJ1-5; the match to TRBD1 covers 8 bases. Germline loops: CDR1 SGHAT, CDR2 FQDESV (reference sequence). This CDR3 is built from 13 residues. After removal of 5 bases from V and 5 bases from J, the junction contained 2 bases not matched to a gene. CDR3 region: CASSQDRDQPQHF. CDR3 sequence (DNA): TGTGCCAGCAGCCAGGACAGGGATCAGCCCCAGCATTTT.

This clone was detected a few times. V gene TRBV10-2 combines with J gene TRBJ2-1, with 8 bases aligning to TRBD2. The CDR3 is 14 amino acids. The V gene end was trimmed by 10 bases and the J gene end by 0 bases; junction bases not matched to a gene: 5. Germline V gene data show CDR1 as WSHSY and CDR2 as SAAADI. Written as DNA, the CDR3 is TGCGCCACAACGGGACTAGGCTCCTACAATGAGCAGTTCTTC. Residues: CATTGLGSYNEQFF.

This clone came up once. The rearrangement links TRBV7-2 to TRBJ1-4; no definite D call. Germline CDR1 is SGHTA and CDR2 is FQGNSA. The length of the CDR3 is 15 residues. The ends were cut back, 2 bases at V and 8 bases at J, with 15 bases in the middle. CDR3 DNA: TGTGCCAGCAGCTTACCCACAATTTCCGGGGAAAAACTGTTTTTT. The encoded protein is CASSLPTISGEKLFF. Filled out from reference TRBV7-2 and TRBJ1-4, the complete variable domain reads GAGVSQSPSNKVTEKGKDVELRCDPISGHTALYWYRQSLGQGLEFLIYFQGNSAPDKSGLPSDRFSAERTGGSVSTLTIQRTQQEDSAVYLCASSLPTISGEKLFFGSGTQLSVL.

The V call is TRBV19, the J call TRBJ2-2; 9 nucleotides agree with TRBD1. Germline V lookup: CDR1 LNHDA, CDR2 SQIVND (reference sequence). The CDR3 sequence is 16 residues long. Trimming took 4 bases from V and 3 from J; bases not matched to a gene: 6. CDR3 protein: CASSTPGTGYTGELFF. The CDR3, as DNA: TGTGCCAGTAGTACCCCAGGGACAGGGTACACCGGGGAGCTGTTTTTT.

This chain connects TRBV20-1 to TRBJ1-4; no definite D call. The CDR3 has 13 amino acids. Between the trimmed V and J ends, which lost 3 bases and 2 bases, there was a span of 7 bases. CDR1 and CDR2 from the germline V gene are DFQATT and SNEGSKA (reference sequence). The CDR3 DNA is TGCAGTGCTAGTACGGGTACTAATGAAAAACTGTTTTTT. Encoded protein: CSASTGTNEKLFF.

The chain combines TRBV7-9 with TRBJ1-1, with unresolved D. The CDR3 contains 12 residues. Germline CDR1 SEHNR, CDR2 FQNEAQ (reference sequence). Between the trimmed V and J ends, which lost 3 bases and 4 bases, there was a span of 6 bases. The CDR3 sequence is CASSFIVTEAFF. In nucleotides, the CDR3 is TGTGCCAGCAGCTTTATCGTCACTGAAGCTTTCTTT. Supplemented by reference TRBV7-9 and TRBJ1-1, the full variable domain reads DTGVSQNPRHKITKRGQNVTFRCDPISEHNRLYWYRQTLGQGPEFLTYFQNEAQLEKSRLLSDRFSAERPKGSFSTLEIQRTEQGDSAMYLCASSFIVTEAFFGQGTRLTVV.

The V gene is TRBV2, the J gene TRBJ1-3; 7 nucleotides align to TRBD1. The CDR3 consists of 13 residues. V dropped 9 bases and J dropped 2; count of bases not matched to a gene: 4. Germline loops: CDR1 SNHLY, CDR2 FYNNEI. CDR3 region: CARRQGAGNTIYF. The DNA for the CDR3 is TGTGCCAGACGACAGGGCGCTGGAAACACCATATATTTT.

This CDR3 reads CASSLDYQETQYF. Written as DNA, the CDR3 is TGCGCCAGCAGCCTCGACTACCAAGAGACCCAGTACTTC. The chain recombines TRBV4-1 with TRBJ2-5; D gene uncertain. CDR3 length: 13 amino acids. V was cut by 4 bases and J by 0 bases, with 6 bases left in between. Germline V gene lookup returns CDR1 MGHRA and CDR2 YSYEKL.

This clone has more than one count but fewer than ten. The CDR3 spells CASSQTSDTENEQFF. CDR3 nucleotide sequence: TGTGCCAGCTCACAGACTAGCGATACAGAGAATGAGCAGTTCTTC. The chain has TRBV18 and TRBJ2-1, with 8 bases aligning to TRBD2. The junction had 9 bases not matched to a gene; V was cut back by 4 bases and J by 7 bases. CDR1 and CDR2 from the germline V gene are KGHSH and LQKENI. There are 15 residues in the CDR3.

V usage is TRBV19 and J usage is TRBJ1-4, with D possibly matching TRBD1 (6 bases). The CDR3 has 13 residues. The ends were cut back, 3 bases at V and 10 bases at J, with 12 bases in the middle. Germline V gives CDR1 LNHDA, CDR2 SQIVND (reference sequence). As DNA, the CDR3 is TGTGCCAGTAGTATCGAGGGGGGGGGAAAACTGTTTTTT. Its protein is CASSIEGGGKLFF.

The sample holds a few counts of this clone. The CDR3 protein is CSADGGYTF. The CDR3 DNA is TGCAGCGCGGACGGTGGCTACACCTTC. This rearrangement joins TRBV29-1 to TRBJ1-2; D not certain. Germline CDR1 SQVTM, CDR2 ANQGSEA. V lost 7 bases and J 7 bases, leaving 7 bases between the germline ends. The CDR3 runs to 9 residues.

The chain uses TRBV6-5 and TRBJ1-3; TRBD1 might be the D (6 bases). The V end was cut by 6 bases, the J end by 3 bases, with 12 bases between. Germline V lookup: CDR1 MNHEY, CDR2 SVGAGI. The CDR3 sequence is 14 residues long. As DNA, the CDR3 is TGTGCCAGCAGCCGTGGACAGAATGGAAACACCATATATTTT. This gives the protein CASSRGQNGNTIYF.

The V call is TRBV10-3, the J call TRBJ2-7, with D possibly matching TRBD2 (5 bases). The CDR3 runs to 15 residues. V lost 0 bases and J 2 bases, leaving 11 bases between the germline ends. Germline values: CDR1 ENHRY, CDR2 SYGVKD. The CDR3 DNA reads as TGTGCCATCAGTGAGTCCGGGATCCCAACCTACGAGCAGTACTTC. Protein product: CAISESGIPTYEQYF.